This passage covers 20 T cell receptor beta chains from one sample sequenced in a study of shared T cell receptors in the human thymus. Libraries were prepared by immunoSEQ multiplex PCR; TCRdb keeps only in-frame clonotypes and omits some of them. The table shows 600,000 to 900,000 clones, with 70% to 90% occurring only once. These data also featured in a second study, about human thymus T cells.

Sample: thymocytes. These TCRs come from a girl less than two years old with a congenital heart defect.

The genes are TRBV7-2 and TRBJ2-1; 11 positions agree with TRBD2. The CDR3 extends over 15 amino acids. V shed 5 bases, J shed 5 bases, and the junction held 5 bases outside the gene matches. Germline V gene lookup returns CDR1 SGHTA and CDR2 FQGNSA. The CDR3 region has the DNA TGTGCCAGCAGCGTACGACTAGCGGGGCACAATGAGCAGTTCTTC. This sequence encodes CASSVRLAGHNEQFF.

CDR3 DNA sequence: TGTGCCAGTAGTATCGGGATTAGGAGGGGGGCGGGAGGCAATCAGCCCCAGCATTTT. Its protein product is CASSIGIRRGAGGNQPQHF. This sequence joins TRBV19 and TRBJ1-5; possible D gene TRBD1, 6 bases. V lost 3 bases and J 2 bases, leaving 23 bases between the germline ends. CDR3 size: 19 residues. In germline, CDR1 is LNHDA, CDR2 SQIVND (reference sequence).

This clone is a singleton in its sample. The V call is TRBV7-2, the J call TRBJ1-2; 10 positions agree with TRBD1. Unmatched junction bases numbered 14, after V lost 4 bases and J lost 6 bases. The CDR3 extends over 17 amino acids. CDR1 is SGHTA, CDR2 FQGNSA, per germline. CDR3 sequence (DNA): TGTGCCAGCAGCTACCGCGGGGGGACAGGGGACGATGATGGCTACACCTTC. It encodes CASSYRGGTGDDDGYTF.

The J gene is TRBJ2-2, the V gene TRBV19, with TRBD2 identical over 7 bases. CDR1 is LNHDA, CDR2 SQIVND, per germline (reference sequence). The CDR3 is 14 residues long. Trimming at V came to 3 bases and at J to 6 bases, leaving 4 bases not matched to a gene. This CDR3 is CASSMWGGAGELFF. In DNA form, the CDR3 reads TGTGCCAGTAGTATGTGGGGGGGGGCCGGGGAGCTGTTTTTT.

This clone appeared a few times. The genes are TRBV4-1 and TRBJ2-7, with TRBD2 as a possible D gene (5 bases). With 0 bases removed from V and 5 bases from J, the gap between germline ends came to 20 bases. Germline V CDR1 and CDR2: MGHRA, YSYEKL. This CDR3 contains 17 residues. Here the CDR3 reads CASSQEGRVGVPNEQYF. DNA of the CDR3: TGCGCCAGCAGCCAAGAAGGGCGGGTCGGGGTTCCCAACGAGCAGTACTTC.

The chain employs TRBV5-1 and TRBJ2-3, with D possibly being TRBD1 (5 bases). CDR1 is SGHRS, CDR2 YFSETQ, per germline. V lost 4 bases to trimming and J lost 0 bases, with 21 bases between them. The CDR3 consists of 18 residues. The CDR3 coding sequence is TGCGCCAGCAGCCGACCGACATTGGACACGTCTAGCACAGATACGCAGTATTTT. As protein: CASSRPTLDTSSTDTQYF.

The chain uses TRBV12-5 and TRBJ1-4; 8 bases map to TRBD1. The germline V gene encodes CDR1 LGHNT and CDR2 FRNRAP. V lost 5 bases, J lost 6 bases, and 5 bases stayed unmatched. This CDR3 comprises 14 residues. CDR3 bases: TGTGCTAGTGGTCCCCCGGGACAGGATGAAAAACTGTTTTTT. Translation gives CASGPPGQDEKLFF.

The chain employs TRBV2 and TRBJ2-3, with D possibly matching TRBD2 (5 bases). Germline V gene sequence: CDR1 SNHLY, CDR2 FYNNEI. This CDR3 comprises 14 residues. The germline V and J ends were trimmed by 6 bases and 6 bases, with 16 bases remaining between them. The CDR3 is CASRRGPSRDTQYF. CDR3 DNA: TGTGCCAGCAGGCGAGGCCCTAGCCGGGATACGCAGTATTTT.

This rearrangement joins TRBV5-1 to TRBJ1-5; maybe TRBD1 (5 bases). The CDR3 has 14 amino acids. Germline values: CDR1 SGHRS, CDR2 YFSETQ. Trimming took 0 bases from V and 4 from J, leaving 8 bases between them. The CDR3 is CASSLGQQNQPQHF. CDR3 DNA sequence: TGCGCCAGCAGCTTGGGACAGCAAAATCAGCCCCAGCATTTT.

CDR3 in amino acids: CASSQGEAGYNSPLHF. Here the CDR3 DNA reads TGCGCCAGCAGCCAAGGAGAAGCAGGTTATAATTCACCCCTCCACTTT. The chain combines TRBV4-3 with TRBJ1-6, with unresolved D. V shed 1 base and J shed 4 bases, with 11 bases lying between them. Germline CDR1 and CDR2: LGHNA and YSLEER. The CDR3 length is 16 residues.

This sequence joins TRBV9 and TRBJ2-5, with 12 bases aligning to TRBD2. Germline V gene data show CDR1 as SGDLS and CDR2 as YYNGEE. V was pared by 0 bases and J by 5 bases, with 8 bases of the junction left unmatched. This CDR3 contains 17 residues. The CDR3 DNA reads TGTGCCAGCAGCGTAGGGCCTAGCGGGGGGGCCGAGGAGACCCAGTACTTC. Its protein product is CASSVGPSGGAEETQYF.

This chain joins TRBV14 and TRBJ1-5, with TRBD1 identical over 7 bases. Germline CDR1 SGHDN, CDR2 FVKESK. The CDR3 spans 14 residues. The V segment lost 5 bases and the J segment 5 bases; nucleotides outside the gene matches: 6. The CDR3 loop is CASSYRDSDQPQHF. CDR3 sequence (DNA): TGTGCCAGCAGCTACCGGGACAGTGATCAGCCCCAGCATTTT.

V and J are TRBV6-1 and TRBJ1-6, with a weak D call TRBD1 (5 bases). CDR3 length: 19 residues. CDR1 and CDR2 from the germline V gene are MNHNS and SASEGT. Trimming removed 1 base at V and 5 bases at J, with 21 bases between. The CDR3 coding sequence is TGTGCCAGCAGTGAAGGGTCCCGGGACTTGGGTTATCATAATTCACCCCTCCACTTT. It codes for CASSEGSRDLGYHNSPLHF.

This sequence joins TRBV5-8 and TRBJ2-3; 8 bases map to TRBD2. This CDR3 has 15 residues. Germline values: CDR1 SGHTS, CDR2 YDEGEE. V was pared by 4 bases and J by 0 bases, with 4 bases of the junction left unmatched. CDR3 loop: CASSNSGESTDTQYF. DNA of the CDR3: TGTGCCAGCAGCAATAGCGGGGAGAGCACAGATACGCAGTATTTT.

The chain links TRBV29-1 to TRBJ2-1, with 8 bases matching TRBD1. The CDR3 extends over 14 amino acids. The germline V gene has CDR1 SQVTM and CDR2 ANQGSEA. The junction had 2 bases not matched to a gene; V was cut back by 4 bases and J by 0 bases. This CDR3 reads CSVGTGSSYNEQFF. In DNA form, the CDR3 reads TGCAGCGTTGGGACAGGGAGCTCCTACAATGAGCAGTTCTTC.

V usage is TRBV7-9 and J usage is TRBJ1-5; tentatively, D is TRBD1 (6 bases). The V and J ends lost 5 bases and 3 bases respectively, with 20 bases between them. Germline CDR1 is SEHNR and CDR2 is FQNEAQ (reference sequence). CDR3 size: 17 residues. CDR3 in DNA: TGTGCCAGCAGCGAGGGCCCATACAGGGCCTACAATCAGCCCCAGCATTTT. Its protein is CASSEGPYRAYNQPQHF.

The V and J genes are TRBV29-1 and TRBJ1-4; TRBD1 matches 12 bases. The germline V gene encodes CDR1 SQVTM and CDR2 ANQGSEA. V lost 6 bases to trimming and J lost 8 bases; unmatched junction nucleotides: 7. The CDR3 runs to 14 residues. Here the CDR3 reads CSVQGQGAGEKLFF. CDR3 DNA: TGCAGCGTCCAGGGACAGGGGGCAGGGGAAAAACTGTTTTTT. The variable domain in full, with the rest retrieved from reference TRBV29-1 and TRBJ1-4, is SAVISQKPSRDICQRGTSLTIQCQVDSQVTMMFWYRQQPGQSLTLIATANQGSEATYESGFVIDKFPISRPNLTFSTLTVSNMSPEDSSIYLCSVQGQGAGEKLFFGSGTQLSVL.

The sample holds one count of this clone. The CDR3 loop is CASKRGDTQYF. The DNA of the CDR3 is TGCGCCAGCAAAAGGGGGGATACGCAGTATTTT. This sequence joins TRBV5-1 and TRBJ2-3; perhaps TRBD1 as D (6 bases). The V and J ends lost 6 bases and 6 bases respectively, with 8 bases between them. From germline, CDR1 is SGHRS and CDR2 YFSETQ. The CDR3 has 11 amino acids.

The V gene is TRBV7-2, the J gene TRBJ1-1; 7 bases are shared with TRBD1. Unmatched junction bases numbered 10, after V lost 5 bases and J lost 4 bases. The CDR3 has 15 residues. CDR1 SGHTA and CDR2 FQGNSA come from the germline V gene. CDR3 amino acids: CASSPRQGVGTEAFF. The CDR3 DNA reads TGTGCCAGCAGCCCGAGACAGGGTGTGGGCACTGAAGCTTTCTTT.

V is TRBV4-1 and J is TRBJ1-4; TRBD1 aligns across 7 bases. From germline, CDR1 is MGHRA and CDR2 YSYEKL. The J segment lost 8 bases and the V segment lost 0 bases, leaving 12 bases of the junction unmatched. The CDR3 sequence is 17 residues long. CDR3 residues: CASSQDCGQGVLEKLFF. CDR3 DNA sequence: TGCGCCAGCAGCCAAGATTGTGGGCAGGGGGTTTTGGAAAAACTGTTTTTT.